The 9 T cell receptor beta chains below come from one sample, sequenced in a study of blood T cells in healthy people across ages. A second roughly 6 to 11 cycle PCR used barcoded and J-beta primers. TCRdb redid the calling of the 5' RACE reads with MiXCR, one entry per CDR3 protein. This table holds some 780,000 distinct CDR3 sequences, more than 55% found once. Sequencing was performed on blood. The receptors were gathered from a man in his forties in good health.

The chain has TRBV3-1 and TRBJ2-7; 11 bases agree with TRBD2. This CDR3 spans 15 amino acids. CDR1 is LGHDT, CDR2 YNNKEL, per germline (reference sequence). Trimming cost V 2 bases and J 6 bases; bases outside gene matches: 6. CDR3 DNA sequence: TGTGCCAGCAGCCAAACTACTAGCGGGAGAAGCGAGCAGTACTTC. This gives the protein CASSQTTSGRSEQYF.

This chain uses TRBV29-1 with TRBJ2-6; possibly TRBD1 for D (6 bases). CDR1 and CDR2 from the germline V gene are SQVTM and ANQGSEA. CDR3 size: 14 residues. Trimming shortened V by 6 bases and J by 1 base, and 10 bases separated the two germline ends. The CDR3 bases are TGCAGCGTGGGTGACAGGTCTGGGGCCAACGTCCTGACTTTC. Amino acids: CSVGDRSGANVLTF.

The chain is built from TRBV29-1 and TRBJ1-2; TRBD1 is a possible D gene (5 bases). Germline lookup yields CDR1 SQVTM and CDR2 ANQGSEA. V was shortened by 4 bases and J by 2 bases, with 8 bases between the two germline ends. The CDR3 extends over 12 amino acids. CDR3 nucleotides: TGCAGCGTTGGGGACGGAAACTATGGCTACACCTTC. Translating it yields CSVGDGNYGYTF.

V usage is TRBV6-1 and J usage is TRBJ2-1; D unclear. CDR3 length equals 13 residues. Germline-derived CDR1 and CDR2 are MNHNS and SASEGT. The V gene lost 6 bases and the J gene lost 8 bases, with 14 bases spanning the gap. The CDR3 spells CASSIGSGDEQFF. CDR3 sequence (DNA): TGTGCCAGCAGCATCGGGTCCGGCGATGAGCAGTTCTTC.

The chain uses TRBV28 and TRBJ2-1, with a weak D call TRBD2 (6 bases). The length of the CDR3 is 15 residues. V dropped 6 bases and J dropped 0 bases, with 12 bases sitting between them. Germline V CDR1 and CDR2: MDHEN, SYDVKM. CDR3 protein: CASREQTSSYNEQFF. CDR3 bases: TGTGCCAGCAGGGAACAGACTAGCTCCTACAATGAGCAGTTCTTC.

The chain links TRBV28 to TRBJ1-1; D gene uncertain. CDR1 MDHEN and CDR2 SYDVKM come from the germline V gene. The V and J ends lost 1 base and 0 bases respectively, with 6 bases between them. CDR3 length: 14 residues. The CDR3 protein is CASSLSYMNTEAFF. CDR3 bases: TGTGCCAGCAGTTTATCCTATATGAACACTGAAGCTTTCTTT. Filled out from reference TRBV28 and TRBJ1-1, the complete variable domain reads DVKVTQSSRYLVKRTGEKVFLECVQDMDHENMFWYRQDPGLGLRLIYFSYDVKMKEKGDIPEGYSVSREKKERFSLILESASTNQTSMYLCASSLSYMNTEAFFGQGTRLTVV.

V gene TRBV27 combines with J gene TRBJ2-3, with TRBD2 matching over 7 bases. CDR1 is MNHEY and CDR2 is SMNVEV in the germline V gene (reference sequence). V trimming: 8 bases; J trimming: 0 bases; junction bases outside the gene matches: 8. The CDR3 has 15 residues. The CDR3 spells CASLQPGLSTDTQYF. DNA of the CDR3: TGTGCCAGCTTACAGCCGGGACTAAGCACAGATACGCAGTATTTT.

The chain has TRBV7-9 and TRBJ1-1; no reliable D call. CDR3 length: 10 amino acids. Germline V gene data show CDR1 as SEHNR and CDR2 as FQNEAQ (reference sequence). The V and J ends lost 9 bases and 6 bases respectively, with 8 bases between them. The CDR3: CASSAAEAFF. The DNA of the CDR3 is TGTGCCAGTTCTGCGGCTGAAGCTTTCTTT.

The J gene is TRBJ2-7, the V gene TRBV5-1; possibly TRBD1 for D (8 bases). The CDR3 spans 14 residues. Germline V gene data show CDR1 as SGHRS and CDR2 as YFSETQ. V lost 4 bases to trimming and J lost 6 bases, with 17 bases between them. The CDR3 region is CASSLGQGGLEQYF. The DNA of the CDR3 is TGCGCCAGCAGCCTCGGACAGGGAGGGCTCGAGCAGTACTTC. The variable domain in full, completed from reference TRBV5-1 and TRBJ2-7, reads KAGVTQTPRYLIKTRGQQVTLSCSPISGHRSVSWYQQTPGQGLQFLFEYFSETQRNKGNFPGRFSGRQFSNSRSEMNVSTLELGDSALYLCASSLGQGGLEQYFGPGTRLTVT.